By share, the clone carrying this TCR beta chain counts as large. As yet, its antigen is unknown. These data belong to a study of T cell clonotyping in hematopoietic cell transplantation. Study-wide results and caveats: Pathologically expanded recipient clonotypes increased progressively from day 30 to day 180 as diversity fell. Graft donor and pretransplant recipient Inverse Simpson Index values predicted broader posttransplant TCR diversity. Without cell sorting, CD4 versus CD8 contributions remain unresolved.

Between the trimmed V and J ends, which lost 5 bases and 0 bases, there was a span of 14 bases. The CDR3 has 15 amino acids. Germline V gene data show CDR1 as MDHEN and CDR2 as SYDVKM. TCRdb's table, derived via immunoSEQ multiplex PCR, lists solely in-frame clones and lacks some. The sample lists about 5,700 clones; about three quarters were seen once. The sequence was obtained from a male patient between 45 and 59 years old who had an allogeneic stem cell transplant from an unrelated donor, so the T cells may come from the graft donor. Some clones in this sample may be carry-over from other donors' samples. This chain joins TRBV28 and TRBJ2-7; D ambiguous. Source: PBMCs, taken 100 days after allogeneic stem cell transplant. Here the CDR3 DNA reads TGTGCCAGCAGTCCTTCGGACGGCCCCTCCTACGAGCAGTACTTC. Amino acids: CASSPSDGPSYEQYF. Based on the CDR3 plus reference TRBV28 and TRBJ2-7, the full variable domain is DVKVTQSSRYLVKRTGEKVFLECVQDMDHENMFWYRQDPGLGLRLIYFSYDVKMKEKGDIPEGYSVSREKKERFSLILESASTNQTSMYLCASSPSDGPSYEQYFGPGTRLTVT.